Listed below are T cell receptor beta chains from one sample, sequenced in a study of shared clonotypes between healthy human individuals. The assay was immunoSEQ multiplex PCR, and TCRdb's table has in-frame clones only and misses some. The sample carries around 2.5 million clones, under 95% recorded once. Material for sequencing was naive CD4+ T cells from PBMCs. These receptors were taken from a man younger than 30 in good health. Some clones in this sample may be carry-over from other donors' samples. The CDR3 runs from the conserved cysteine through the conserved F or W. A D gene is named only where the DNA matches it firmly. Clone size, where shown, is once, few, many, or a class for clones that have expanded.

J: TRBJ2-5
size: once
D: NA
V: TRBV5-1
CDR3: CASGQETQYF
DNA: TGCGCCAGCGGGCAAGAGACCCAGTACTTC

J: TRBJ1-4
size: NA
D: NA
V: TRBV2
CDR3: CASSEGRQSNEKLFF
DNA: TGTGCCAGCAGTGAAGGACGTCAGTCTAATGAAAAACTGTTTTTT

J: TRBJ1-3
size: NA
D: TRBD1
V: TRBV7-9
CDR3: CASSWGTGGNTIYF
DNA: TGTGCCAGCAGCTGGGGGACAGGGGGAAACACCATATATTTT

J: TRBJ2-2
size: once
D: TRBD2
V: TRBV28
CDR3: CASSGTGGRRELFF
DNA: TGTGCCAGCAGCGGAACGGGGGGGAGGAGGGAGCTGTTTTTT

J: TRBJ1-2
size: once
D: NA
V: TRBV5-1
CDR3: CASSLAGGANGYTF
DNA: TGCGCCAGCAGCTTGGCCGGAGGGGCTAATGGCTACACCTTC

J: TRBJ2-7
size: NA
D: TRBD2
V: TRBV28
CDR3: CASGVVAGVYEQYF
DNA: TGTGCCAGTGGGGTTGTGGCGGGAGTATACGAGCAGTACTTC

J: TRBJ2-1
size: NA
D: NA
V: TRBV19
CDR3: CASSLGSGMVGNEQFF
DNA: TGTGCCAGTAGCCTAGGGTCCGGGATGGTCGGCAATGAGCAGTTCTTC

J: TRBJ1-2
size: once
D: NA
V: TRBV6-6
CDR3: CASRVGAYGYTF
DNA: TGTGCCAGCCGTGTGGGGGCGTATGGCTACACCTTC

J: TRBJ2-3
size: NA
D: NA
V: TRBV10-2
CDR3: CASRGKQGGMGEDTQYF
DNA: TGCGCCAGCAGGGGCAAACAGGGGGGGATGGGAGAAGATACGCAGTATTTT

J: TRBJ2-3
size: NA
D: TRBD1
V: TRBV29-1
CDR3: CSVRINRGRRTDTQYF
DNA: TGCAGCGTACGGATCAACAGGGGGCGAAGAACAGATACGCAGTATTTT

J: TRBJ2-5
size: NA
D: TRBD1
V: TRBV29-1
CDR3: CSVGTGAVETQYF
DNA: TGCAGCGTGGGGACAGGGGCCGTAGAGACCCAGTACTTC

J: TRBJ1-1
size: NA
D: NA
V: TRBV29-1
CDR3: CSVVTGVAFF
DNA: TGCAGCGTTGTCACCGGAGTAGCTTTCTTT

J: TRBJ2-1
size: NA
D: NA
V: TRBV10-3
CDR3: CAISPQRGGVFF
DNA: TGTGCCATCAGTCCCCAACGAGGGGGGGTGTTCTTC

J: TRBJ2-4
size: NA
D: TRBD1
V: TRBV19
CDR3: CASWDRKKNIQYF
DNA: TGTGCCAGTTGGGACAGGAAGAAAAACATTCAGTACTTC

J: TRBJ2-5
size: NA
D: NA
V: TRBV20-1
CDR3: CSASFERAKYF
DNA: TGCAGTGCTAGTTTCGAGCGGGCGAAGTACTTC

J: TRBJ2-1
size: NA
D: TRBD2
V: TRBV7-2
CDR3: CASSLGLAGGSYNEQFF
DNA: TGTGCCAGCAGCCTGGGACTAGCGGGAGGGTCCTACAATGAGCAGTTCTTC

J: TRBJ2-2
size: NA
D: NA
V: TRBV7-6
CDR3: CASSLVPGGNTGELFF
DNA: TGTGCCAGCAGCTTAGTTCCAGGCGGGAACACCGGGGAGCTGTTTTTT

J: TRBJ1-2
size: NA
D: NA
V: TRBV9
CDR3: CASSGLDSFNYGYTF
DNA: TGTGCCAGCAGCGGATTAGACAGTTTTAACTATGGCTACACCTTC

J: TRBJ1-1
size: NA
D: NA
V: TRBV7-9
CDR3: CASSSPQGGNTEAFF
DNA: TGTGCCAGCAGCTCACCACAGGGTGGGAACACTGAAGCTTTCTTT

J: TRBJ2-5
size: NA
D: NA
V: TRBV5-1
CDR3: CASSRTRDETQYF
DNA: TGCGCCAGCAGCCGGACGCGGGACGAGACCCAGTACTTC

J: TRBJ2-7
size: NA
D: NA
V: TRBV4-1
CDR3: CASSPGERVSYEQYF
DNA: TGCGCCAGCAGCCCGGGGGAGCGGGTCTCCTACGAGCAGTACTTC

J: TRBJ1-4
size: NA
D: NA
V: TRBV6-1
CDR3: CASSEGPTTNEKLFF
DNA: TGTGCCAGCAGTGAGGGGCCCACAACTAATGAAAAACTGTTTTTT

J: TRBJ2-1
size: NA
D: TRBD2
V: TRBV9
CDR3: CASSATSGGYNEQFF
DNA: TGTGCCAGCAGCGCGACTAGCGGGGGATACAATGAGCAGTTCTTC

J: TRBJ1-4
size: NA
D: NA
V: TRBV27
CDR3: CASSLKGRANEKLFF
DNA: TGTGCCAGCAGTTTAAAGGGGAGGGCTAATGAAAAACTGTTTTTT

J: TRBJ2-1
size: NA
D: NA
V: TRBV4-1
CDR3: CASSQATSSYNEQFF
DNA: TGCGCCAGCAGCCAAGCAACAAGCTCCTACAATGAGCAGTTCTTC

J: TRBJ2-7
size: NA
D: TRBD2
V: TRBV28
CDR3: CASQRLAGYEQYF
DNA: TGTGCCAGCCAAAGACTAGCGGGCTACGAGCAGTACTTC

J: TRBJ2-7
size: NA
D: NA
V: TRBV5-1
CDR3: CASSLGAGENYEQYF
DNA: TGCGCCAGCAGCTTGGGGGCAGGCGAGAACTACGAGCAGTACTTC

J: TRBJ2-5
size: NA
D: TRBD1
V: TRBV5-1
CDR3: CASSAGTGGRQETQYF
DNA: TGCGCCAGCAGCGCCGGGACAGGGGGCCGGCAAGAGACCCAGTACTTC

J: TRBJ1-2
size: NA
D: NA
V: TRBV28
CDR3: CASSGGNYGYTF
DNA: TGTGCCAGCAGTGGGGGGAACTATGGCTACACCTTC

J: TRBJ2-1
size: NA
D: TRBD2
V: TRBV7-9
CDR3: CASSPRRAGTYNEQFF
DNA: TGTGCCAGCAGCCCCCGACGAGCGGGAACTTACAATGAGCAGTTCTTC

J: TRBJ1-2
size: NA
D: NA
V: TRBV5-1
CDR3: CASSLAGENYGYTF
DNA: TGCGCCAGCAGCTTGGCCGGGGAGAACTATGGCTACACCTTC

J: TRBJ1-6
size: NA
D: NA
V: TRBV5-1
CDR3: CASSLAGLGSPLHF
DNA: TGCGCCAGCAGCCTTGCTGGGTTGGGATCACCCCTCCACTTT

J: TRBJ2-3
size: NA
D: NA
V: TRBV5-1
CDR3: CASSGSLVNTQYF
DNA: TGCGCCAGCAGCGGCTCACTAGTGAATACGCAGTATTTT

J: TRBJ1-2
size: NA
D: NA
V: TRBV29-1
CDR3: CSVQRASYTF
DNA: TGCAGCGTCCAACGAGCGAGCTACACCTTC

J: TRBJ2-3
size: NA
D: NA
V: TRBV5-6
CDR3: CASSPGVTSTDTQYF
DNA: TGTGCCAGCAGCCCGGGGGTAACTAGCACAGATACGCAGTATTTT

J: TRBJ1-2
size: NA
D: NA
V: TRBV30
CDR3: CAWSSIRGRSYGYTF
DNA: TGTGCCTGGAGTTCCATCAGGGGCAGAAGCTATGGCTACACCTTC

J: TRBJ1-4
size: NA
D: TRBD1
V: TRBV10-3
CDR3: CAISESLFVCNRGSNEKLFF
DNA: TGTGCCATCAGTGAGTCTTTGTTTGTCTGTAACAGGGGATCTAATGAAAAACTGTTTTTT